These 27 T cell receptor beta chains were sequenced from one sample in a study of blood T cell repertoires in COVID-19. Clones were read by immunoSEQ multiplex PCR, and TCRdb kept only the in-frame ones, dropping some. The sample lists 70,000 to 90,000 clones, 88% occurring once. The sample taken for sequencing was peripheral blood. The receptors were gathered from a human donor in a cohort sampled during active COVID-19.

The gene calls are TRBV10-3 and TRBJ2-1; TRBD2 matches 8 bases. V dropped 7 bases and J dropped 2; count of bases not matched to a gene: 4. CDR1 is ENHRY, CDR2 SYGVKD, per germline. CDR3 length: 14 amino acids. Written as DNA, the CDR3 is TGTGCCATCACCGATAGCGGGGCCTACAATGAGCAGTTCTTC. This sequence encodes CAITDSGAYNEQFF.

This rearrangement joins TRBV27 to TRBJ1-1; 7 bases align to TRBD1. Trimming cost V 4 bases and J 8 bases; bases outside gene matches: 13. CDR1 is MNHEY, CDR2 SMNVEV, per germline (reference sequence). This CDR3 has 15 amino acids. CDR3: CASSSPTGAQSEAFF. The CDR3 DNA reads as TGTGCCAGCAGTTCGCCCACAGGGGCCCAGTCCGAAGCTTTCTTT.

Regarding this clone: This sample includes further DNA sequences coding for the same CDR3. J is TRBJ2-3 and V is TRBV18; 13 positions match TRBD2. This CDR3 contains 16 residues. V gave up 2 bases and J gave up 2 bases; unmatched junction bases: 1. Germline values: CDR1 KGHSH, CDR2 LQKENI. The CDR3 coding sequence is TGTGCCAGCTCACCAGGGACTAGCGGGATCACAGATACGCAGTATTTT. Translation: CASSPGTSGITDTQYF.

In nucleotides, the CDR3 is TGTGCCAGCAGCCCCCGACATTCAGAAAACACCGGGGAGCTGTTTTTT. Its protein is CASSPRHSENTGELFF. The V gene is TRBV7-8, the J gene TRBJ2-2; D is unclear. The germline V gene encodes CDR1 SGHVS and CDR2 FQNEAQ. V was trimmed by 5 bases and J by 2 bases, leaving 15 bases between them. The CDR3 sequence is 16 residues long.

To note about this clone: The junction shows a germline mismatch at one end, possibly a read error. The rearrangement uses TRBV9 and TRBJ1-1, with 8 bases that match TRBD1. The germline CDR1 and CDR2 sequences are SGDLS and YYNGEE. This CDR3 has 14 amino acids. The CDR3 loop is CASSVGDTGRGQIF. CDR3 coding DNA: TGTGCCAGCAGCGTAGGGGATACGGGCAGGGGGCAAATCTTT.

This rearrangement joins TRBV6-2 or TRBV6-3 to TRBJ2-6, with 8 bases lining up with TRBD1. J lost 0 bases, V lost 2 bases, and 6 bases had no gene match. The CDR3 totals 18 residues. CDR1 is MNHEY, CDR2 SVGEGT, per germline. This chain's CDR3 is CASSYTGTGSSGANVLTF. For the CDR3, the DNA is TGTGCCAGCAGTTACACCGGGACAGGAAGCTCTGGGGCCAACGTCCTGACTTTC.

The chain joins TRBV30 to TRBJ1-6; 9 bases line up with TRBD1. The CDR3 runs 14 residues. After removal of 3 bases from V and 7 bases from J, the junction contained 4 bases not matched to a gene. CDR1 and CDR2 from the germline V gene are GTSNPN and SVGIG (reference sequence). The CDR3 nucleotides are TGTGCCTGGAGAACCGGGACAGGGAATTCACCCCTCCACTTT. Protein product: CAWRTGTGNSPLHF.

The rearrangement joins TRBV6-5 to TRBJ2-7; the D gene is possibly TRBD1 (5 bases). The germline V gene has CDR1 MNHEY and CDR2 SVGAGI. V lost 7 bases to trimming and J lost 4 bases, with 17 bases between them. This CDR3 is 14 amino acids long. The CDR3 bases are TGTGCCAGCACCCGGACATTACCGGAATACGAGCAGTACTTC. Translated: CASTRTLPEYEQYF.

The J gene is TRBJ1-5, the V gene TRBV11-1; tentatively, D is TRBD1 (6 bases). V lost 1 base to trimming and J lost 1 base, with 8 bases between them. Germline V gene lookup returns CDR1 SGHAT and CDR2 FQDESV (reference sequence). CDR3 length: 15 amino acids. The CDR3 sequence is CASSLGTASNQPQHF. The CDR3 coding sequence is TGTGCCAGCAGCTTAGGGACAGCCAGCAATCAGCCCCAGCATTTT.

This sequence joins TRBV24-1 and TRBJ2-2; possible D gene TRBD2, 6 bases. In germline, CDR1 is KGHDR, CDR2 SFDVKD. The CDR3 is 16 residues long. V lost 3 bases, J lost 1 base, and 11 bases lay in between. CDR3 bases: TGTGCCACCAGTGATCCTTCTAGCGAGAACACCGGGGAGCTGTTTTTT. Its translation is CATSDPSSENTGELFF.

CDR3 region: CASSPRGDTQYF. The CDR3 DNA reads as TGTGCCAGCAGCCCGAGAGGAGATACGCAGTATTTT. V is TRBV5-4 and J is TRBJ2-3; D call uncertain. This CDR3 is built from 12 residues. Germline V gives CDR1 SGHNT, CDR2 YYREEE (reference sequence). V was cut by 4 bases and J by 5 bases, with 8 bases left in between.

The V call is TRBV4-1, the J call TRBJ2-7; TRBD1 might be the D (5 bases). CDR1 and CDR2 (germline): MGHRA, YSYEKL. V lost 0 bases, J lost 0 bases, and 12 bases lay in between. This CDR3 has 16 amino acids. The CDR3 loop reads CASSQDMAGFSYEQYF. As DNA, the CDR3 is TGCGCCAGCAGCCAAGATATGGCAGGGTTCTCCTACGAGCAGTACTTC.

This rearrangement joins TRBV10-3 to TRBJ2-1, with 7 bases aligning to TRBD2. Trimming cost V 8 bases and J 4 bases; bases outside gene matches: 8. The CDR3 spans 14 residues. Germline V gene sequence: CDR1 ENHRY, CDR2 SYGVKD. The CDR3 spells CAIAGAGRYNEQFF. The CDR3 DNA is TGTGCCATCGCCGGAGCGGGAAGATACAATGAGCAGTTCTTC.

This clone was observed a single time. This rearrangement joins TRBV7-3 to TRBJ2-5; 7 bases are a match to TRBD2. The CDR3 totals 13 residues. Trimming at V came to 5 bases and at J to 4 bases, leaving 4 bases not matched to a gene. Germline V gene data show CDR1 as SGHTA and CDR2 as FQGTGA. For the CDR3, the DNA is TGTGCCAGCAGCCCAAGCGGGACAGAGACCCAGTACTTC. Translating gives CASSPSGTETQYF.

This clone was seen a few times. The chain links TRBV24-1 to TRBJ1-2, with a weak D call TRBD1 (6 bases). V lost 4 bases and J 7 bases, leaving 12 bases between the germline ends. The germline V gene has CDR1 KGHDR and CDR2 SFDVKD. The CDR3 contains 13 residues. This CDR3 is CATSDRGMGGYTF. For the CDR3, the DNA is TGTGCCACCAGTGACAGGGGAATGGGTGGCTACACCTTC.

The chain is built from TRBV28 and TRBJ2-1; weak D call: TRBD2 (6 bases). V was pared by 3 bases and J by 2 bases, with 14 bases between. The CDR3 is made up of 16 amino acids. CDR1 and CDR2 from the germline V gene are MDHEN and SYDVKM. The CDR3 sequence is CASSLIGGAAYNEQFF. CDR3 nucleotide sequence: TGTGCCAGCAGTTTGATCGGGGGAGCCGCCTACAATGAGCAGTTCTTC.

V and J are TRBV4-2 and TRBJ1-2, with D uncertain. The CDR3 has 17 residues. Germline V gene lookup returns CDR1 LGHNA and CDR2 YNFKEQ. Trimming left V 1 base short and J 4 bases short, with 19 bases between. CDR3 nucleotides: TGTGCCAGCAGCCAAGGAGCCCTACTGGCGGGGAGCTATGGCTACACCTTC. It specifies CASSQGALLAGSYGYTF.

This chain joins TRBV27 and TRBJ1-4; no reliable D call. The germline CDR1 and CDR2 sequences are MNHEY and SMNVEV (reference sequence). V dropped 5 bases and J dropped 6 bases, with 13 bases sitting between them. This CDR3 is 14 amino acids long. In DNA form, the CDR3 reads TGTGCCAGCAGTGCCACAGTTACCCATGAAAAACTGTTTTTT. It yields the protein CASSATVTHEKLFF. Full variable domain (outside the CDR3, taken from reference TRBV27 and TRBJ1-4): EAQVTQNPRYLITVTGKKLTVTCSQNMNHEYMSWYRQDPGLGLRQIYYSMNVEVTDKGDVPEGYKVSRKEKRNFPLILESPSPNQTSLYFCASSATVTHEKLFFGSGTQLSVL.

In this sample, this clone turned up once. The chain carries TRBV11-2 and TRBJ2-1, with a possible D match to TRBD2 (6 bases). In germline, CDR1 is SGHAT, CDR2 FQNNGV. The CDR3 length is 15 residues. The V end was cut by 2 bases, the J end by 5 bases, with 13 bases between. The CDR3 DNA reads TGTGCCAGCAGCTTATGGGGGGTAACCAACAATGAGCAGTTCTTC. As protein: CASSLWGVTNNEQFF.

The gene calls are TRBV11-2 and TRBJ2-3; D remains ambiguous. The CDR3 runs 15 residues. V lost 1 base to trimming and J lost 3 bases, with 11 bases between them. Looked up from germline, CDR1 is SGHAT and CDR2 is FQNNGV. CDR3 in amino acids: CASSLVGAGTDTQYF. In nucleotides, the CDR3 is TGTGCCAGCAGCTTAGTGGGCGCAGGAACAGATACGCAGTATTTT.

This clone was seen just once. J is TRBJ2-1 and V is TRBV4-2; TRBD2 agrees at 13 bases. Germline V lookup: CDR1 LGHNA, CDR2 YNFKEQ. Germline trimming cut 4 bases from V and 4 bases from J; bases unmatched to any gene: 7. The CDR3 has 17 amino acids. DNA for the CDR3: TGTGCCAGCAGCCCCGGGACTAGCGGGGATCGGTACAATGAGCAGTTCTTC. It codes for CASSPGTSGDRYNEQFF.

The chain is built from TRBV19 and TRBJ2-7; 12 bases fit TRBD2. Germline assignment: CDR1 LNHDA and CDR2 SQIVND (reference sequence). The CDR3 is 13 amino acids. The V segment lost 8 bases and the J segment 2 bases; nucleotides outside the gene matches: 1. The chain's CDR3 is CASGLAGTYEQYF. The CDR3 DNA reads TGTGCCAGTGGACTAGCGGGAACCTACGAGCAGTACTTC.

This chain uses TRBV3-1 (or the pseudogene TRBV3-2) with TRBJ1-1; D remains ambiguous. The CDR3 is made up of 14 amino acids. The V end lost 2 bases, the J end lost 1 base, and 8 bases lay between the germline ends. The V gene's germline CDR1 is LGHDT and CDR2 YNNKEL (reference sequence). CDR3 DNA: TGTGCCAGCAGCCAAAGAGGCCAGAACACTGAAGCTTTCTTT. Amino acids: CASSQRGQNTEAFF.

J is TRBJ1-2 and V is TRBV6-5; D gene unclear. Germline values: CDR1 MNHEY, CDR2 SVGAGI. This CDR3 region has 13 residues. Trimming removed 4 bases from V and 5 bases from J, with 11 bases in between. This chain's CDR3 is CASSSAGGYGYTF. The DNA of the CDR3 is TGTGCCAGCAGTTCCGCGGGTGGTTATGGCTACACCTTC.

The chain combines TRBV30 with TRBJ1-2; TRBD1 matches 8 bases. Per the germline V gene, CDR1 is GTSNPN and CDR2 is SVGIG (reference sequence). The CDR3 covers 13 residues. Losses at the gene ends were 3 bases for V and 8 bases for J; bases not matched to a gene: 8. This CDR3 reads CAWRGGQGGGYTF. The CDR3 DNA is TGTGCCTGGAGAGGAGGACAGGGAGGCGGCTACACCTTC.

The chain uses TRBV18 and TRBJ1-1; possibly TRBD1 for D (6 bases). CDR1 and CDR2 (germline): KGHSH, LQKENI. The CDR3 is made up of 13 amino acids. The V gene lost 4 bases and the J gene lost 4 bases, with 10 bases spanning the gap. CDR3 amino acids: CASSQGEGTEAFF. The CDR3 DNA reads TGTGCCAGCTCACAGGGGGAGGGCACTGAAGCTTTCTTT.

The chain uses TRBV3-1 (or the pseudogene TRBV3-2) and TRBJ2-7, with TRBD2 identical over 16 bases. The CDR3 spans 19 residues. CDR1 is LGHDT and CDR2 is YNNKEL in the germline V gene (reference sequence). V dropped 4 bases and J dropped 2; count of bases not matched to a gene: 11. The CDR3 is CASSRKTGTSGGATYEQYF. The CDR3, as DNA: TGTGCCAGCAGCCGGAAGACCGGGACTAGCGGGGGGGCCACCTACGAGCAGTACTTC.